One sample yielded the 12 T cell receptor beta chains listed below, sequenced in a study of blood T cell repertoires in COVID-19. Sequencing was performed with immunoSEQ multiplex PCR; in TCRdb, only in-frame clones are kept and a portion is missing. The sample consists of about 190,000 clones, more than 75% of them appearing once. The sequenced sample consisted of PBMCs or T cells enriched from blood (not recorded which). The source of these receptors is a woman aged 45-65 years with acute COVID-19.

This rearrangement joins TRBV4-2 to TRBJ2-2; 12 bases map to TRBD1. J was trimmed by 3 bases and V by 2 bases; bases with no gene match: 7. Germline CDR1 reads LGHNA; CDR2 reads YNFKEQ. There are 18 residues in the CDR3. The CDR3, as DNA: TGTGCCAGCAGCCAACCCGGGACAGGGGGCGCAGACACCGGGGAGCTGTTTTTT. It codes for CASSQPGTGGADTGELFF.

The chain has TRBV7-8 and TRBJ2-5, with 7 nucleotides matching TRBD1. Germline V gene data show CDR1 as SGHVS and CDR2 as FQNEAQ. This CDR3 is built from 17 residues. V lost 5 bases, J lost 2 bases, and 14 bases stayed unmatched. The CDR3 coding sequence is TGTGCCAGCAGCCCGTTGGTGGGGACAGCCACTCAAGAGACCCAGTACTTC. Protein: CASSPLVGTATQETQYF.

In its sample, this clone was seen a few times. J is TRBJ1-1 and V is TRBV10-1; D remains unclear. The CDR3 has 15 residues. V was clipped by 3 bases and J by 0 bases, with 11 bases between them. The germline gives CDR1 WNHNN, CDR2 SYGVQD (reference sequence). CDR3 protein: CASSDPTEMNTEAFF. DNA for the CDR3: TGCGCCAGCAGTGACCCGACGGAGATGAACACTGAAGCTTTCTTT.

This sequence joins TRBV2 and TRBJ2-5; 9 bases are shared with TRBD1. Germline V CDR1 and CDR2: SNHLY, FYNNEI. The CDR3 loop spans 14 amino acids. The V and J ends lost 3 bases and 4 bases, in that order; junction bases with no gene match: 3. The CDR3 sequence is CASSEDRGRETQYF. In DNA form, the CDR3 reads TGTGCCAGCAGTGAGGACAGGGGACGAGAGACCCAGTACTTC.

The chain employs TRBV5-4 and TRBJ1-3; 7 positions match TRBD1. CDR1 SGHNT and CDR2 YYREEE come from the germline V gene (reference sequence). Trimming cost V 0 bases and J 3 bases; bases outside gene matches: 0. The CDR3 consists of 14 residues. The CDR3 loop is CASSLDRGGNTIYF. The CDR3 DNA reads as TGTGCCAGCAGCTTGGACAGGGGTGGAAACACCATATATTTT. The full variable domain, completed using reference TRBV5-4 and TRBJ1-3, is ETGVTQSPTHLIKTRGQQVTLRCSSQSGHNTVSWYQQALGQGPQFIFQYYREEENGRGNFPPRFSGLQFPNYSSELNVNALELDDSALYLCASSLDRGGNTIYFGEGSWLTVV.

V gene TRBV4-1 combines with J gene TRBJ1-3; D is ambiguous. The CDR3 is made up of 16 amino acids. Between the trimmed V and J ends, which lost 1 base and 0 bases, there was a span of 10 bases. Per the germline V gene, CDR1 is MGHRA and CDR2 is YSYEKL. CDR3 nucleotide sequence: TGCGCCAGCAGCCAAGCGTGGTCCGGCTCTGGAAACACCATATATTTT. It specifies CASSQAWSGSGNTIYF.

V and J are TRBV29-1 and TRBJ1-4; tentative D call: TRBD1 (5 bases). Per the germline V gene, CDR1 is SQVTM and CDR2 is ANQGSEA. The CDR3 totals 15 residues. V dropped 0 bases and J dropped 2 bases, with 10 bases sitting between them. The CDR3 region has the DNA TGCAGCGTTGAAGATTGGGGGGGTACTAATGAAAAACTGTTTTTT. This codes for CSVEDWGGTNEKLFF.

The rearrangement links TRBV6-1 to TRBJ2-1; no definite D call. The germline V gene has CDR1 MNHNS and CDR2 SASEGT. The V gene lost 3 bases and the J gene lost 6 bases, with 12 bases spanning the gap. This CDR3 comprises 14 residues. Here the CDR3 reads CASSDLPWANEQFF. In DNA, the CDR3 is TGTGCCAGCAGTGACCTTCCTTGGGCCAATGAGCAGTTCTTC.

This clone was seen a few times. Other DNA sequences of this sample code for an identical CDR3. V gene TRBV30 combines with J gene TRBJ1-1; 7 bases line up with TRBD1. The CDR3 has 14 amino acids. With V trimmed by 4 bases and J by 0 bases, 5 bases remained unmatched. CDR1 is GTSNPN, CDR2 SVGIG, per germline (reference sequence). CDR3 nucleotides: TGTGCCTGGAACTTGGGACAGTTGAACACTGAAGCTTTCTTT. It specifies CAWNLGQLNTEAFF.

V gene TRBV5-1 combines with J gene TRBJ2-3; possibly TRBD1 for D (7 bases). Germline values: CDR1 SGHRS, CDR2 YFSETQ. With 0 bases removed from V and 5 bases from J, the gap between germline ends came to 10 bases. The CDR3 runs to 14 residues. CDR3 sequence (DNA): TGCGCCAGCAGCTTGGGACAGGGAGGAGATACGCAGTATTTT. Translated: CASSLGQGGDTQYF.

V is TRBV4-1 and J is TRBJ1-2; a weak D match, TRBD1 (5 bases). There are 14 residues in the CDR3. CDR1 and CDR2 (germline): MGHRA, YSYEKL. V was pared by 4 bases and J by 8 bases, with 17 bases between. CDR3 DNA sequence: TGCGCCAGCAGCCTTGGACGGGGGTTAGGGGGCTACACCTTC. The encoded protein is CASSLGRGLGGYTF.

The V and J genes are TRBV4-1 and TRBJ2-5; 9 bases align to TRBD2. CDR3 length: 16 residues. With 4 bases clipped from V and 5 bases from J, the junction kept 11 bases outside the gene matches. Germline V gene lookup returns CDR1 MGHRA and CDR2 YSYEKL. The CDR3 DNA follows: TGCGCCAGCAGCCCTAAGAGGGCGGGGGGGTTTGAGACCCAGTACTTC. Protein: CASSPKRAGGFETQYF.